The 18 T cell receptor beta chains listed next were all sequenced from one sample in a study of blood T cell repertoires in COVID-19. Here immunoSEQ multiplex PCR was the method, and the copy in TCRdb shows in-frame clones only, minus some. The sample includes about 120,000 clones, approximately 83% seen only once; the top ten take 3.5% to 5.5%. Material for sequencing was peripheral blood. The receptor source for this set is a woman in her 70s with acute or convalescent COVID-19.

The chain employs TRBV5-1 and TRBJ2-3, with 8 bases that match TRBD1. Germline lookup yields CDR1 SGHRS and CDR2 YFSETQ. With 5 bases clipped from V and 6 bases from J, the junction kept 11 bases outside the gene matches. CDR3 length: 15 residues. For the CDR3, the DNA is TGCGCCAGCAGTAAGGATTTGCAGGGGGCTGATACGCAGTATTTT. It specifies CASSKDLQGADTQYF.

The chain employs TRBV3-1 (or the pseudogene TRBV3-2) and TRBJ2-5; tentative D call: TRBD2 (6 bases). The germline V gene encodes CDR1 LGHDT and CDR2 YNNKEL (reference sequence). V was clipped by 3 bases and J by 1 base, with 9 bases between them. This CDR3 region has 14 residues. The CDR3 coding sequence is TGTGCCAGCAGCCAGCGGGACGCCCAAGAGACCCAGTACTTC. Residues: CASSQRDAQETQYF.

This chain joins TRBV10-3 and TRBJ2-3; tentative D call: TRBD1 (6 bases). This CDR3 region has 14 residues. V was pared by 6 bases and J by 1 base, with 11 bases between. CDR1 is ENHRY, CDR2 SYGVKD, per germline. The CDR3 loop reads CAIRFQGRTDTQYF. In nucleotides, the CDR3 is TGTGCCATCAGGTTCCAGGGGCGCACAGATACGCAGTATTTT.

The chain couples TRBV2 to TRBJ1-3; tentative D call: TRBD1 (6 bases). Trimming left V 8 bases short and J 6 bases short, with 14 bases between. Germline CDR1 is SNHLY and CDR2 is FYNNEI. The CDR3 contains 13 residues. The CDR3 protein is CASSDRSQNTIYF. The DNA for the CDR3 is TGTGCCAGCTCCGACAGGAGCCAAAACACCATATATTTT.

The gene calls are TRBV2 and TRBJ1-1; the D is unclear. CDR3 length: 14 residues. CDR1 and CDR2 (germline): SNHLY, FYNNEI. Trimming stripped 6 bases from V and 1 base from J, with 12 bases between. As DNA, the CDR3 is TGTGCCAGCAGGTTCAGGCCGAGGAACACTGAAGCTTTCTTT. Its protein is CASRFRPRNTEAFF.

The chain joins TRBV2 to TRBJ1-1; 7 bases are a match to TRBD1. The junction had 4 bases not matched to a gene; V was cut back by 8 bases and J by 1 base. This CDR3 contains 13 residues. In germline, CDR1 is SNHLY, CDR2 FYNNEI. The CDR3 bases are TGTGCCAGCGGATACAGGGGGAACACTGAAGCTTTCTTT. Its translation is CASGYRGNTEAFF.

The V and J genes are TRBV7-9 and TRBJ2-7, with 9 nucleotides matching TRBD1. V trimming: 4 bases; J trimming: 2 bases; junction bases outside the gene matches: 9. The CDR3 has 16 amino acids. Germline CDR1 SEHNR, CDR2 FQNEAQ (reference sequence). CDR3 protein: CASSSGTGFSTYEQYF. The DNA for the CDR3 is TGTGCCAGCAGCTCAGGGACAGGGTTCTCCACCTACGAGCAGTACTTC.

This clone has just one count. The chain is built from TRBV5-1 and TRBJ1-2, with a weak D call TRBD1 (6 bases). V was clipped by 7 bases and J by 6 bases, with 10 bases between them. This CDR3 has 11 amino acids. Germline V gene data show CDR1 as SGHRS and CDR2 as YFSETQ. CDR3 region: CASGNRDGYTF. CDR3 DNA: TGCGCCAGCGGCAACAGGGATGGCTACACCTTC.

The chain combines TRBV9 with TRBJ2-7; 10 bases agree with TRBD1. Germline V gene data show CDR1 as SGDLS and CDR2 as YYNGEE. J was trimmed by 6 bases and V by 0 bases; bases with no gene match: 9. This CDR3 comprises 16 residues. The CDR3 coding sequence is TGTGCCAGCAGCGTAGATGGGGGACAGGGGTCTTTCGAGCAGTACTTC. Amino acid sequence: CASSVDGGQGSFEQYF.

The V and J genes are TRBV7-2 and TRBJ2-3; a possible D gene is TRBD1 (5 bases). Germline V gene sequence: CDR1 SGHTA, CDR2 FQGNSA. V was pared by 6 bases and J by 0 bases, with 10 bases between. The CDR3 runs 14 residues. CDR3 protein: CASRWGRSTDTQYF. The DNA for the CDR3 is TGTGCCAGCAGGTGGGGCCGGAGCACAGATACGCAGTATTTT.

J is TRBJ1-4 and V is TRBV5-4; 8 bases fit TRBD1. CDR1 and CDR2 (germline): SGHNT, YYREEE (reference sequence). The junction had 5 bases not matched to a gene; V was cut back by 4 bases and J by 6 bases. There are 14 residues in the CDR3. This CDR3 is CASSKTGAYEKLFF. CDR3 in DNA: TGTGCCAGCAGCAAGACAGGGGCCTATGAAAAACTGTTTTTT.

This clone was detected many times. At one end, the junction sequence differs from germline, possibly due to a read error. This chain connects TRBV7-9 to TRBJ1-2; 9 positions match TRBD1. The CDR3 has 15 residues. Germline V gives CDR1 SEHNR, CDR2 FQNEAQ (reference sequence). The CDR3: CASSLEFRTGDGYTF. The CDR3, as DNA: TGTGCCAGCAGTTTAGAGTTTCGGACAGGGGATGGCTACACCTTC.

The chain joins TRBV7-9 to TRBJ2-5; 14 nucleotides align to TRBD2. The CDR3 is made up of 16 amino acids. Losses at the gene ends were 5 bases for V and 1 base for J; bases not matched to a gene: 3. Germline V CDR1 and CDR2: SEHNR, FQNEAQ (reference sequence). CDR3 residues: CASSLGLAGAQETQYF. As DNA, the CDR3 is TGTGCCAGCAGCCTGGGACTAGCGGGGGCCCAAGAGACCCAGTACTTC.

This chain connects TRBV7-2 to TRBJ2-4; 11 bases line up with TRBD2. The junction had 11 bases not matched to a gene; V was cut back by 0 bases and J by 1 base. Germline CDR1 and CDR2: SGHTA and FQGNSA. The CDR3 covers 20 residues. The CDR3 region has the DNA TGTGCCAGCAGCTTAGCTGCTCTAGCGGGGGGAGGGTCGGCCAAAAACATTCAGTACTTC. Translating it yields CASSLAALAGGGSAKNIQYF.

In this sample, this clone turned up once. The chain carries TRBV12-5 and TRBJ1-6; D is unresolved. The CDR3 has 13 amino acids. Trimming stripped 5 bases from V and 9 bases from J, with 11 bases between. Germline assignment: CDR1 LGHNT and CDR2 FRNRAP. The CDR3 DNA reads TGTGCTAGTGGTCCCGAACCAGGTTCACCCCTCCACTTT. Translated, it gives CASGPEPGSPLHF.

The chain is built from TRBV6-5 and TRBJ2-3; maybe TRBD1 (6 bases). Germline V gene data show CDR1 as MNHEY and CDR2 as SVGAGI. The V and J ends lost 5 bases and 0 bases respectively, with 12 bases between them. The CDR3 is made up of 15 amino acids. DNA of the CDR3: TGTGCCAGCAGTACACAGGGTTATAGCACAGATACGCAGTATTTT. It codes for CASSTQGYSTDTQYF.

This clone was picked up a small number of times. The CDR3 bases are TGTGCCATCAGTGAGGGGGGGGATAACTATGGCTACACCTTC. Protein product: CAISEGGDNYGYTF. The V call is TRBV10-3, the J call TRBJ1-2; TRBD1 might be the D (5 bases). The germline V gene has CDR1 ENHRY and CDR2 SYGVKD. V was clipped by 2 bases and J by 1 base, with 8 bases between them. The CDR3 covers 14 residues.

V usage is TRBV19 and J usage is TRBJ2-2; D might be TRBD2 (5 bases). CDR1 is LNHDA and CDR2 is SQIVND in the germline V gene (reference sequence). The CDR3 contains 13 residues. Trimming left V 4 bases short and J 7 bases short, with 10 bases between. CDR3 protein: CASSNGVGGELFF. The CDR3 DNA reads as TGTGCCAGTAGTAACGGGGTTGGCGGGGAGCTGTTTTTT. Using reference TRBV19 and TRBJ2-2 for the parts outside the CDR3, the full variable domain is DGGITQSPKYLFRKEGQNVTLSCEQNLNHDAMYWYRQDPGQGLRLIYYSQIVNDFQKGDIAEGYSVSREKKESFPLTVTSAQKNPTAFYLCASSNGVGGELFFGEGSRLTVL.